The 12 T cell receptor beta chains below were found in one sample sequenced in a study of blood T cell repertoires in COVID-19. Measured with immunoSEQ multiplex PCR; TCRdb has only the in-frame clones, and not every one. The sample gives about 160,000 clones, approximately 84% of which show up once; 22% is in the top ten. Sequencing was done on a sample of peripheral blood. These TCRs come from an elderly woman with acute or convalescent COVID-19.

This clone was seen a single time. The V gene is TRBV9, the J gene TRBJ2-1; 7 bases are shared with TRBD2. V shed 0 bases and J 8 bases; nucleotides not matched to a gene: 11. The CDR3 is 16 amino acids. Germline CDR1 SGDLS, CDR2 YYNGEE. CDR3 in DNA: TGTGCCAGCAGCGTAGGAATAAGCGGGGCCGGAGATGAGCAGTTCTTC. Translated: CASSVGISGAGDEQFF.

This clone was recorded a few times. This chain uses TRBV13 with TRBJ2-3, with D unclear. V dropped 5 bases and J dropped 1 base, with 10 bases sitting between them. The CDR3 spans 14 residues. Germline V gene data show CDR1 as PRHDT and CDR2 as FYEKMQ (reference sequence). CDR3 residues: CASSPGSRTDTQYF. In DNA form, the CDR3 reads TGTGCCAGCAGCCCCGGTAGCCGCACAGATACGCAGTATTTT.

The V gene is TRBV5-1, the J gene TRBJ1-3, with 8 bases matching TRBD1. V dropped 5 bases and J dropped 0; count of bases not matched to a gene: 1. Germline values: CDR1 SGHRS, CDR2 YFSETQ. CDR3 size: 14 residues. CDR3 DNA sequence: TGCGCCAGCAGTGACAGGGGCTCTGGAAACACCATATATTTT. Its protein product is CASSDRGSGNTIYF. The variable domain in full, with the rest retrieved from reference TRBV5-1 and TRBJ1-3, is KAGVTQTPRYLIKTRGQQVTLSCSPISGHRSVSWYQQTPGQGLQFLFEYFSETQRNKGNFPGRFSGRQFSNSRSEMNVSTLELGDSALYLCASSDRGSGNTIYFGEGSWLTVV.

This clone was counted once. This chain connects TRBV27 to TRBJ2-2, with a weak D call TRBD1 (5 bases). The CDR3 runs 19 residues. Looked up from germline, CDR1 is MNHEY and CDR2 is SMNVEV (reference sequence). Trimming removed 2 bases from V and 0 bases from J, with 19 bases in between. CDR3 coding DNA: TGTGCCAGCAGTTTAGGTTCAGGGAATAAAGGTGCGAACACCGGGGAGCTGTTTTTT. It yields the protein CASSLGSGNKGANTGELFF.

This clone was observed a handful of times. The chain combines TRBV4-1 with TRBJ1-1; the D is unclear. The germline gives CDR1 MGHRA, CDR2 YSYEKL. Trimming took 0 bases from V and 7 from J, leaving 12 bases between them. This CDR3 is built from 14 residues. For the CDR3, the DNA is TGCGCCAGCAGCCAAGAAGGGTCCGGAGGTGAAGCTTTCTTT. This translates into CASSQEGSGGEAFF.

This chain connects TRBV29-1 to TRBJ2-7, with 9 bases aligning to TRBD2. CDR1 is SQVTM, CDR2 ANQGSEA, per germline. Losses at the gene ends were 0 bases for V and 6 bases for J; bases not matched to a gene: 12. The CDR3 is 16 amino acids. DNA for the CDR3: TGCAGCGTTGAAGATCCCAAGCGGGGGGCCTGGGGCGAGCAGTACTTC. Amino acid sequence: CSVEDPKRGAWGEQYF.

Here the CDR3 DNA reads TGTGCCAGCAGTTCCCCGACAGGGGGGCAGCCCCAGCATTTT. Protein sequence: CASSSPTGGQPQHF. This chain joins TRBV28 and TRBJ1-5; 9 bases fit TRBD1. The CDR3 runs 14 residues. V dropped 4 bases and J dropped 7; count of bases not matched to a gene: 5. Germline V gene sequence: CDR1 MDHEN, CDR2 SYDVKM.

The chain has TRBV4-1 and TRBJ1-2, with TRBD1 identical over 7 bases. This CDR3 is built from 16 residues. Germline lookup yields CDR1 MGHRA and CDR2 YSYEKL. Germline trimming cut 0 bases from V and 4 bases from J; bases unmatched to any gene: 8. The CDR3 DNA sequence: TGCGCCAGCAGCCAAGATAGCGACAGGGTTTCCTATGGCTACACCTTC. The encoded protein is CASSQDSDRVSYGYTF.

This clone was picked up one time. V is TRBV5-5 and J is TRBJ2-1, with a possible D match to TRBD2 (5 bases). The V and J ends lost 4 bases and 6 bases respectively, with 8 bases between them. The CDR3 totals 12 residues. CDR1 is SGHKS, CDR2 YYEKEE, per germline (reference sequence). The CDR3 sequence: CASSGGSNEQFF. Written as DNA, the CDR3 is TGTGCCAGCAGCGGTGGGAGCAATGAGCAGTTCTTC.

The V call is TRBV15, the J call TRBJ2-3; tentatively, D is TRBD2 (5 bases). The V end lost 3 bases, the J end lost 0 bases, and 10 bases lay between the germline ends. The CDR3 totals 15 residues. Germline assignment: CDR1 LNHNV and CDR2 YYDKDF (reference sequence). DNA for the CDR3: TGTGCCACCAGCAGCGGACTTTCTAGCACAGATACGCAGTATTTT. It yields the protein CATSSGLSSTDTQYF.

This clone was recorded a few times. The chain employs TRBV10-3 and TRBJ1-5; perhaps TRBD1 as D (5 bases). This CDR3 spans 13 amino acids. The germline V gene has CDR1 ENHRY and CDR2 SYGVKD. V lost 6 bases to trimming and J lost 4 bases, with 10 bases between them. The CDR3 is CAIRDTLNQPQHF. DNA of the CDR3: TGTGCCATCAGGGACACACTGAATCAGCCCCAGCATTTT.

This chain uses TRBV11-2 with TRBJ2-5, with D possibly matching TRBD1 (7 bases). CDR1 and CDR2 from the germline V gene are SGHAT and FQNNGV. The CDR3 is made up of 14 amino acids. The V and J ends lost 5 bases and 2 bases respectively, with 12 bases between them. The CDR3 region is CASSPGGPQETQYF. CDR3 coding DNA: TGTGCCAGCAGCCCAGGGGGGCCGCAAGAGACCCAGTACTTC.